This T cell receptor (beta chain) stems from a study of shared clonotypes between healthy human individuals. The study's findings and limits: Even with large depth, rarefaction showed that sorted-subset sequencing was incomplete. Clonotype sharing across a few donors was observed for approximately 5% of naive CD4 clonotypes.

Points on this clone: The target antigen is unknown.

Once extracted for a subset, genomic DNA was divided evenly among several immunoSEQ plates. The protocol was immunoSEQ multiplex PCR, while the TCRdb copy is restricted to in-frame clones and leaves out a portion. The table lists about 2 million clones, just under 95% of them singletons. Terminally differentiated effector memory CD45RA+ cells were excluded by CCR7 positive selection of CD45RO-negative cells. The CDR3 spans 13 residues. The ends were cut back, 1 base at V and 6 bases at J, with 9 bases in the middle. Germline V gene data show CDR1 as LNHNV and CDR2 as YYDKDF (reference sequence). J is TRBJ1-1 and V is TRBV15, with D possibly TRBD1 on 5 matching bases. This TCR came from a man younger than 35 in good health. Sequencing was done on a sample of naive CD8+ T cells sorted from blood. The CDR3 region has the DNA TGTGCCACCAGCAGAGCGGGGGTGCCTGAAGCTTTCTTT. This translates into CATSRAGVPEAFF. Full variable domain (outside the CDR3, taken from reference TRBV15 and TRBJ1-1): DAMVIQNPRYQVTQFGKPVTLSCSQTLNHNVMYWYQQKSSQAPKLLFHYYDKDFNNEADTPDNFQSRRPNTSFCFLDIRSPGLGDTAMYLCATSRAGVPEAFFGQGTRLTVV.